The T cell receptor beta chain under discussion was sequenced for a study of early T cells in non-severe SARS-CoV-2 infection. Attachment of unique molecular identifiers to individual cDNA molecules was performed. TCRdb fed the 5' RACE reads into MiXCR, producing one record per CDR3 protein. The sample records about 30,000 distinct CDR3 sequences, about 5% being singletons. Only a few counts were recorded for this clonotype. The germline gives CDR1 WSHSY, CDR2 SAAADI. The CDR3 totals 14 residues. V shed 6 bases, J shed 3 bases, and the junction held 2 bases outside the gene matches. The clonotype comes from an adult who was a healthcare worker with PCR-confirmed SARS-CoV-2 infection or an uninfected control (not recorded which). The sequenced sample consisted of whole blood. The chain combines TRBV10-2 with TRBJ2-3; the match to TRBD2 covers 11 bases. CDR3 sequence reads: CASRGLAATDTQYF. CDR3 DNA: TGCGCCAGCAGGGGACTAGCGGCTACAGATACGCAGTATTTT.